The 17 T cell receptor beta chains below were found in one sample sequenced in a study of human T cells and chemical hapten exposure. As for time point: patch test 1, 2 weeks after DPC sensitization. Treatment: therapeutic diphenylcyclopropenone sensitization with weekly scalp DPC. TCRdb ran MiXCR on the RACE reads and lists one entry per CDR3 protein. The repertoire has 65,000 to 95,000 distinct CDR3 sequences, 12% of them found once; the top ten carry roughly 3.4%. The sequencing used whole blood, collected in connection with sensitization to the hapten diphenylcyclopropenone (DPC). These receptors all stem from a woman aged 60-70 years with alopecia areata. Some clones in this sample may be carry-over from other donors' samples.

This clonotype was counted between two and nine times. This sequence joins TRBV7-9 and TRBJ1-1, with 7 bases lining up with TRBD1. The length of the CDR3 is 13 residues. Germline V gene data show CDR1 as SEHNR and CDR2 as FQNEAQ (reference sequence). V gave up 4 bases and J gave up 4 bases; unmatched junction bases: 3. In nucleotides, the CDR3 is TGTGCCAGCAGCTCGACAGGGTTCACTGAAGCTTTCTTT. It translates to CASSSTGFTEAFF.

In this sample, this clonotype turned up a few times. This chain connects TRBV4-1 to TRBJ1-1; 8 nucleotides agree with TRBD1. Germline V gene data show CDR1 as MGHRA and CDR2 as YSYEKL. Trimming removed 5 bases from V and 1 base from J; junction bases left unmatched: 15. This CDR3 is built from 18 residues. Here the CDR3 reads CASSEVASGQGSNTEAFF. The CDR3 DNA follows: TGCGCCAGCAGCGAAGTGGCCTCCGGACAGGGCTCGAACACTGAAGCTTTCTTT.

This rearrangement joins TRBV5-5 to TRBJ2-7; 8 bases are a match to TRBD1. Trimming cost V 0 bases and J 2 bases; bases outside gene matches: 13. Germline V gene sequence: CDR1 SGHKS, CDR2 YYEKEE (reference sequence). CDR3 length: 18 amino acids. The CDR3 nucleotides read TGTGCCAGCAGCTTGGCCGGACCCGGACAGGGACAGACCTACGAGCAGTACTTC. It encodes CASSLAGPGQGQTYEQYF.

In its sample, this clonotype was seen a few times. The J gene is TRBJ1-1, the V gene TRBV20-1; 8 bases agree with TRBD1. The CDR3 extends over 14 amino acids. Trimming removed 6 bases from V and 2 bases from J; junction bases left unmatched: 8. The V gene's germline CDR1 is DFQATT and CDR2 SNEGSKA (reference sequence). In nucleotides, the CDR3 is TGCAGTGCCATAGCCGGACAGGGAAACACTGAAGCTTTCTTT. Protein product: CSAIAGQGNTEAFF.

This clonotype has a count of ten or more. The rearrangement links TRBV12-5 to TRBJ2-3; D is unresolved. V dropped 7 bases and J dropped 5 bases, with 7 bases sitting between them. Germline CDR1 LGHNT, CDR2 FRNRAP. The CDR3 has 11 amino acids. This CDR3 reads CASALGDTQYF. CDR3 sequence (DNA): TGTGCTAGTGCCCTCGGAGATACGCAGTATTTT.

This clonotype occurred a few times. The chain employs TRBV10-1 and TRBJ2-4, with D possibly matching TRBD2 (5 bases). This CDR3 has 15 residues. Germline values: CDR1 WNHNN, CDR2 SYGVQD (reference sequence). V lost 8 bases and J 1 base, leaving 15 bases between the germline ends. The CDR3 DNA follows: TGCGCCAGCGGCATAACTGGGGAGGCCAAAAACATTCAGTACTTC. Its protein is CASGITGEAKNIQYF.

The genes are TRBV20-1 and TRBJ1-2; a weak D match, TRBD1 (5 bases). The CDR3 is made up of 16 amino acids. The V end lost 3 bases, the J end lost 4 bases, and 21 bases lay between the germline ends. Per germline, CDR1 DFQATT and CDR2 SNEGSKA (reference sequence). The CDR3 protein is CSASRAGSGASYGYTF. CDR3 coding DNA: TGCAGTGCTAGTCGGGCAGGGTCTGGCGCTAGCTATGGCTACACCTTC.

This clonotype was counted at least ten times. The V gene is TRBV27, the J gene TRBJ1-2; TRBD1 matches at 10 bases. The germline CDR1 and CDR2 sequences are MNHEY and SMNVEV (reference sequence). The CDR3 runs 15 residues. Trimming removed 0 bases from V and 8 bases from J; junction bases left unmatched: 6. CDR3 coding DNA: TGTGCCAGCAGTTTATCCCGACAGGGGGCGCGGGGCTACACCTTC. It translates to CASSLSRQGARGYTF.

This clonotype occurred a few times. The CDR3 DNA reads TGCGCCAGCAGCCCAGCCGGGACTAGCGGGGTTGAGCAGTTCTTC. As protein: CASSPAGTSGVEQFF. This sequence joins TRBV5-1 and TRBJ2-1; 13 bases match TRBD2. The V gene's germline CDR1 is SGHRS and CDR2 YFSETQ. This CDR3 has 15 residues. J was trimmed by 9 bases and V by 4 bases; bases with no gene match: 7.

V usage is TRBV6-6 and J usage is TRBJ1-5; no clear D gene. This CDR3 contains 15 residues. Trimming stripped 2 bases from V and 5 bases from J, with 13 bases between. CDR1 is MNHNY and CDR2 is SVGAGI in the germline V gene (reference sequence). CDR3 DNA: TGTGCCAGCAGTTACGGCGGAAGGGATTATCAGCCCCAGCATTTT. Translated, it gives CASSYGGRDYQPQHF.

This clonotype was counted at least ten times. V is TRBV11-3 and J is TRBJ2-3; 7 nucleotides line up with TRBD1. Trimming took 6 bases from V and 5 from J; bases not matched to a gene: 5. The CDR3 covers 13 residues. From germline, CDR1 is SGHNT and CDR2 YENEEA. The CDR3 region has the DNA TGTGCCAGCAGGACAGGGTTCGGAGATACGCAGTATTTT. It encodes CASRTGFGDTQYF.

The genes are TRBV11-2 and TRBJ2-3; 8 bases are a match to TRBD2. The CDR3 is 18 amino acids. The germline gives CDR1 SGHAT, CDR2 FQNNGV. Losses at the gene ends were 1 base for V and 2 bases for J; bases not matched to a gene: 11. CDR3 coding DNA: TGTGCCAGCAGCTTAGGGAGCGGGGGTCTAGGGTTCACAGATACGCAGTATTTT. Protein: CASSLGSGGLGFTDTQYF.

This clonotype appeared many times. CDR3 residues: CASSSLWTSGGAANEQFF. The CDR3 bases are TGTGCCAGCAGCTCCCTATGGACTAGCGGGGGGGCCGCCAATGAGCAGTTCTTC. The chain joins TRBV7-9 to TRBJ2-1; 15 positions agree with TRBD2. CDR1 is SEHNR, CDR2 FQNEAQ, per germline (reference sequence). V gave up 4 bases and J gave up 6 bases; unmatched junction bases: 10. The CDR3 has 18 amino acids.

The chain is built from TRBV3-1 and TRBJ2-7; D is unclear. The CDR3 length is 11 residues. The ends were cut back, 3 bases at V and 9 bases at J, with 9 bases in the middle. Per germline, CDR1 LGHDT and CDR2 YNNKEL (reference sequence). The CDR3 here is CASSQHSGQYF. CDR3 DNA: TGTGCCAGCAGCCAGCACTCGGGGCAGTACTTC.

The rearrangement links TRBV2 to TRBJ2-4; D call uncertain. Germline V lookup: CDR1 SNHLY, CDR2 FYNNEI. V was pared by 3 bases and J by 7 bases, with 16 bases between. The CDR3 covers 15 residues. The DNA of the CDR3 is TGTGCCAGCAGTGAGAATGCCTACTGGGGTAACATTCAGTACTTC. The encoded protein is CASSENAYWGNIQYF.

The sample holds many counts of this clonotype. This chain joins TRBV7-6 and TRBJ2-5; tentatively, D is TRBD2 (5 bases). Germline V CDR1 and CDR2: SGHVS, FNYEAQ. The CDR3 has 13 amino acids. Trimming removed 3 bases from V and 7 bases from J, with 12 bases in between. CDR3 residues: CASSFSGVVTQYF. In DNA form, the CDR3 reads TGTGCCAGCAGCTTTTCCGGGGTGGTGACCCAGTACTTC.

This clonotype was observed a few times. The rearrangement links TRBV7-9 to TRBJ1-4, with D possibly matching TRBD1 (5 bases). Germline CDR1 SEHNR, CDR2 FQNEAQ (reference sequence). The CDR3 is 17 amino acids. V shed 3 bases and J shed 7 bases, with 21 bases lying between them. For the CDR3, the DNA is TGTGCCAGCAGCTTTACCCATCAGGGCAGGAATGCTGAAAAACTGTTTTTT. Translating gives CASSFTHQGRNAEKLFF.